The 15 T cell receptor beta chains below come from one sample, sequenced in a study of T cells in Graves' hyperthyroidism and ophthalmopathy. Amplified regions were TCR beta CDR3 sequences from RNA transcripts. TCR CDR3 underwent first-round RT-PCR with the HTBI primer set. Each CDR3 protein is one row after TCRdb ran MiXCR on the multiplex PCR reads. The sample consists of some 620,000 distinct CDR3 sequences, 15% to 20% of them appearing once. The specimen was blood. All receptors derive from a woman aged 25 to 39 with Graves' hyperthyroidism.

DNA for the CDR3: TGTGCCAGTAGTGCTCCGGGACAGGGGACCCAGCCCCAGCATTTT. This gives the protein CASSAPGQGTQPQHF. The rearrangement uses TRBV19 and TRBJ1-5, with 10 nucleotides matching TRBD1. This CDR3 is 15 amino acids long. Germline V gene lookup returns CDR1 LNHDA and CDR2 SQIVND (reference sequence). Trimming took 5 bases from V and 7 from J; bases not matched to a gene: 8. Variable domain in full (rest from reference TRBV19 and TRBJ1-5): DGGITQSPKYLFRKEGQNVTLSCEQNLNHDAMYWYRQDPGQGLRLIYYSQIVNDFQKGDIAEGYSVSREKKESFPLTVTSAQKNPTAFYLCASSAPGQGTQPQHFGDGTRLSIL.

The sample holds many counts of this clonotype. The chain has TRBV30 and TRBJ2-7, with D maybe TRBD1 (5 bases). V was shortened by 1 base and J by 6 bases, with 13 bases between the two germline ends. The CDR3 has 13 amino acids. Germline loops: CDR1 GTSNPN, CDR2 SVGIG (reference sequence). The CDR3 spells CAWSERTRGEQYF. The CDR3 region has the DNA TGTGCCTGGAGTGAAAGGACAAGAGGCGAGCAGTACTTC.

This clonotype was counted ten times or more. The V and J genes are TRBV28 and TRBJ2-7, with 11 bases matching TRBD2. The CDR3 consists of 13 residues. V shed 3 bases and J 6 bases; nucleotides not matched to a gene: 1. CDR1 and CDR2 from the germline V gene are MDHEN and SYDVKM. CDR3 bases: TGTGCCAGCAGTTTTAGCGGGAGGGCCGAGCAGTACTTC. Its translation: CASSFSGRAEQYF.

This clonotype was detected many times. This sequence joins TRBV27 and TRBJ2-7; perhaps TRBD2 as D (8 bases). This CDR3 is 15 amino acids long. V dropped 6 bases and J dropped 2 bases, with 17 bases sitting between them. Germline V gives CDR1 MNHEY, CDR2 SMNVEV (reference sequence). CDR3 residues: CASSLAGTAAYEQYF. The CDR3 nucleotides are TGTGCCAGCAGCTTAGCGGGGACAGCAGCCTACGAGCAGTACTTC.

The rearrangement joins TRBV30 to TRBJ2-3; TRBD1 matches at 9 bases. The V segment lost 1 base and the J segment 0 bases; nucleotides outside the gene matches: 8. The CDR3 contains 17 residues. The V gene's germline CDR1 is GTSNPN and CDR2 SVGIG (reference sequence). CDR3 residues: CAWSGTGQGTSTDTQYF. The CDR3 bases are TGTGCCTGGAGTGGAACTGGACAGGGGACTAGCACAGATACGCAGTATTTT.

This clonotype was recorded at least ten times. The V and J genes are TRBV28 and TRBJ1-1; no definite D call. Per germline, CDR1 MDHEN and CDR2 SYDVKM. V gave up 3 bases and J gave up 1 base, with 9 bases separating them. The CDR3 runs 14 residues. Here the CDR3 DNA reads TGTGCCAGCAGTTTGATTTACCGGAACACTGAAGCTTTCTTT. As protein: CASSLIYRNTEAFF.

A word on this clonotype: A read error may explain this, as a much larger clone is one base away. The gene calls are TRBV10-3 and TRBJ2-5; 9 nucleotides align to TRBD2. Germline-derived CDR1 and CDR2 are ENHRY and SYGVKD. The CDR3 spans 17 residues. Unmatched junction bases numbered 18, after V lost 6 bases and J lost 7 bases. The CDR3 is CAISTKSGLAVGGTQYF. The CDR3 nucleotides are TGTGCCATCAGCACCAAGTCGGGACTAGCCGTCGGCGGGACCCAGTACTTC.

This clonotype showed up many times. The V call is TRBV6-1, the J call TRBJ2-7; a possible D gene is TRBD1 (5 bases). From germline, CDR1 is MNHNS and CDR2 SASEGT. Trimming took 7 bases from V and 3 from J, leaving 13 bases between them. The CDR3 spans 13 residues. For the CDR3, the DNA is TGTGCCAGCAATGACAGAACATTCTACGAGCAGTACTTC. Protein product: CASNDRTFYEQYF.

The table lists this clonotype with many counts. The chain combines TRBV19 with TRBJ1-1; possible D gene TRBD1, 5 bases. There are 15 residues in the CDR3. Deletions cut 6 bases from V and 3 bases from J, with 17 bases between. Germline V lookup: CDR1 LNHDA, CDR2 SQIVND (reference sequence). The CDR3 coding sequence is TGTGCCAGTAGGCCCCATGCGGGGGGGGACACTGAAGCTTTCTTT. Translating it yields CASRPHAGGDTEAFF.

V usage is TRBV5-6 and J usage is TRBJ2-4, with D perhaps TRBD1 (6 bases). CDR1 is SGHDT, CDR2 YYEEEE, per germline. The CDR3 is 17 amino acids. V was cut by 4 bases and J by 0 bases, with 17 bases left in between. The CDR3 region has the DNA TGTGCCAGCAGCCTACAGGGACACCTCCGAGCCAAAAACATTCAGTACTTC. This gives the protein CASSLQGHLRAKNIQYF.

This clonotype has at least ten counts. The CDR3 loop reads CASSREGGISTDTQYF. CDR3 DNA sequence: TGTGCCAGCAGTAGGGAGGGCGGGATCAGCACAGATACGCAGTATTTT. V usage is TRBV2 and J usage is TRBJ2-3; 7 positions match TRBD2. Germline values: CDR1 SNHLY, CDR2 FYNNEI. The ends lost 5 bases at V and 0 bases at J; junction bases unmatched: 8. The CDR3 runs to 16 residues.

About this clonotype itself: This could be a read error, since a much larger clone is one nucleotide away. This rearrangement joins TRBV12-3 or TRBV12-4 to TRBJ2-7, with TRBD2 as a possible D gene (6 bases). The V end was cut by 6 bases, the J end by 6 bases, with 18 bases between. CDR3 length: 14 amino acids. The CDR3 DNA is TGTGCCAGCAGCGCAGCGGGCCGGGCGAGCGAGCAGTACTTC. The encoded protein is CASSAAGRASEQYF.

The chain combines TRBV20-1 with TRBJ1-3; no reliable D call. The germline V gene has CDR1 DFQATT and CDR2 SNEGSKA (reference sequence). Trimming cost V 0 bases and J 3 bases, with 9 bases left between them. This CDR3 has 14 residues. The CDR3 nucleotides read TGCAGTGCTAGAGACCCCTGGTTTGGAAACACCATATATTTT. This sequence encodes CSARDPWFGNTIYF.

The chain has TRBV28 and TRBJ2-1, with 12 bases matching TRBD2. This CDR3 contains 17 residues. Losses at the gene ends were 7 bases for V and 3 bases for J; bases not matched to a gene: 10. The germline CDR1 and CDR2 sequences are MDHEN and SYDVKM. The CDR3 DNA reads as TGTGCCAGCAATAACCCTAGCGGGAGGGCTTTCTACAATGAGCAGTTCTTC. Protein product: CASNNPSGRAFYNEQFF. Looking up the rest from reference TRBV28 and TRBJ2-1 gives the full variable domain: DVKVTQSSRYLVKRTGEKVFLECVQDMDHENMFWYRQDPGLGLRLIYFSYDVKMKEKGDIPEGYSVSREKKERFSLILESASTNQTSMYLCASNNPSGRAFYNEQFFGPGTRLTVL.

At least ten counts were recorded for this clonotype. The chain joins TRBV7-2 to TRBJ1-4; 8 bases match TRBD1. Per the germline V gene, CDR1 is SGHTA and CDR2 is FQGNSA. The trim removed 2 bases at V and 4 bases at J, leaving 6 bases unmatched. The CDR3 is 16 amino acids. CDR3 DNA sequence: TGTGCCAGCAGCTTACAGGGGGCGTTCGGTAATGAAAAACTGTTTTTT. Translated: CASSLQGAFGNEKLFF.